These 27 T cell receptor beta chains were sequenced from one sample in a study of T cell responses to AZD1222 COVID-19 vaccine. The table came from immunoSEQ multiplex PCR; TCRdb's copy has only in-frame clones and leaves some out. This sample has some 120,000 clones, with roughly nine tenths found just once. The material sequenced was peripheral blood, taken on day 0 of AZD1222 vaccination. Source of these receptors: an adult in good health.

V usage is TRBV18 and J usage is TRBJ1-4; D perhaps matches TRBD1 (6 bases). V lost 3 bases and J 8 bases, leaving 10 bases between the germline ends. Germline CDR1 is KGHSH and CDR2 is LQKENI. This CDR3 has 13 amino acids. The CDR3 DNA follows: TGTGCCAGCTCACCCCGGACAGAAGAAAAACTGTTTTTT. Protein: CASSPRTEEKLFF.

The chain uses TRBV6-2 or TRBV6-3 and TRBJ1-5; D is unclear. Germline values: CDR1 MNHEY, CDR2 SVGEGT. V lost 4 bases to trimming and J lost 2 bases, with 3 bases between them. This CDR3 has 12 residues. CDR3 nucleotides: TGTGCCAGCAGTTTCGGCAATCAGCCCCAGCATTTT. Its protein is CASSFGNQPQHF.

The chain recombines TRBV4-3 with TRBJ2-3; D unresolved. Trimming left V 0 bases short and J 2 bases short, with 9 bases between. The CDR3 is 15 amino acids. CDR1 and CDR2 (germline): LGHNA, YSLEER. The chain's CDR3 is CASSQDRGYTDTQYF. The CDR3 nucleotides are TGCGCCAGCAGCCAAGATCGTGGCTACACAGATACGCAGTATTTT.

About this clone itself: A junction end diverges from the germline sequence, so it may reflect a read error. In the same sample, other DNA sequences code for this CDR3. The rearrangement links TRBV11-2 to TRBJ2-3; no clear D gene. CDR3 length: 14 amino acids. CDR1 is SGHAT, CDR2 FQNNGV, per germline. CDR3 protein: CASSPTTSTDTQYF. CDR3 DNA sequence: TGCGCCAGCAGCCCTACCACTAGCACAGATACGCAGTATTTT.

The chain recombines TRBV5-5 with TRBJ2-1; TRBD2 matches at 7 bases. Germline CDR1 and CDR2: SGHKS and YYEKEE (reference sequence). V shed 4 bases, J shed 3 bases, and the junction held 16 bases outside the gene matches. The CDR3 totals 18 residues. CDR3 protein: CASSKNRTSVWFYNEQFF. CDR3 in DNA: TGTGCCAGCAGCAAAAATCGGACTAGTGTTTGGTTCTACAATGAGCAGTTCTTC.

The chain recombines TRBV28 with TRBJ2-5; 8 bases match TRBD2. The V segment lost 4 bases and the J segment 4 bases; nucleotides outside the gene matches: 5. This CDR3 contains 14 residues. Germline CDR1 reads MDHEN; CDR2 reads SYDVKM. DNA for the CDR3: TGTGCCAGCAGTTCCCGACGGGAGGGAGAGACCCAGTACTTC. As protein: CASSSRREGETQYF.

CDR3 amino acids: CASNIQGTQPQHF. CDR3 DNA: TGTGCCAGCAACATACAGGGAACTCAGCCCCAGCATTTT. The rearrangement links TRBV12-3 or TRBV12-4 to TRBJ1-5, with D possibly being TRBD1 (6 bases). V dropped 7 bases and J dropped 6 bases, with 13 bases sitting between them. CDR3 size: 13 residues.

The CDR3 region has the DNA TGTGCCATCAGTGACCGGGGCGGGGGTCAGCCCCAGCATTTT. It codes for CAISDRGGGQPQHF. The chain combines TRBV10-3 with TRBJ1-5; TRBD1 is a possible D gene (5 bases). Germline V gene data show CDR1 as ENHRY and CDR2 as SYGVKD. The CDR3 length is 14 residues. V lost 3 bases, J lost 6 bases, and 12 bases lay in between.

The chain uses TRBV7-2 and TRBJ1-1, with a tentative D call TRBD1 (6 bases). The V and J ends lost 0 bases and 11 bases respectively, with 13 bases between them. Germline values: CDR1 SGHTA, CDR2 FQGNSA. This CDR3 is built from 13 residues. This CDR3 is CASSLAGGPVAFF. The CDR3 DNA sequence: TGTGCCAGCAGCTTAGCAGGGGGGCCTGTTGCTTTCTTT.

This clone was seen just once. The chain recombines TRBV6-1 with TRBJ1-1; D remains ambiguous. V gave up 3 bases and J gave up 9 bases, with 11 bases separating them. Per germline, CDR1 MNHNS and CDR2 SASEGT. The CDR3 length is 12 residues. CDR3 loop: CASSDPDHQAFF. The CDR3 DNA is TGTGCCAGCAGTGACCCAGATCACCAAGCTTTCTTT.

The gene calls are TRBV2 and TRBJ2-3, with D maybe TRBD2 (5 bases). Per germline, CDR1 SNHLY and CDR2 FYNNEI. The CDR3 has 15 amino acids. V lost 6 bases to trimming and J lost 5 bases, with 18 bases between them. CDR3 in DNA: TGTGCCAGCAGAGGAAGCGGTCATGGGTTAGATACGCAGTATTTT. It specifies CASRGSGHGLDTQYF.

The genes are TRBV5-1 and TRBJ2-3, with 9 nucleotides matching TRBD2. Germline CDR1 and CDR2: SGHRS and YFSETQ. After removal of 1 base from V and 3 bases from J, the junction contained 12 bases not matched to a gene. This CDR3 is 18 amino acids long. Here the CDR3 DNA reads TGCGCCAGCAGCTTGAGGATCGAAGCGGGAGGATTAACAGATACGCAGTATTTT. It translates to CASSLRIEAGGLTDTQYF. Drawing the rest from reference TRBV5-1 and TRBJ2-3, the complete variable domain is KAGVTQTPRYLIKTRGQQVTLSCSPISGHRSVSWYQQTPGQGLQFLFEYFSETQRNKGNFPGRFSGRQFSNSRSEMNVSTLELGDSALYLCASSLRIEAGGLTDTQYFGPGTRLTVL.

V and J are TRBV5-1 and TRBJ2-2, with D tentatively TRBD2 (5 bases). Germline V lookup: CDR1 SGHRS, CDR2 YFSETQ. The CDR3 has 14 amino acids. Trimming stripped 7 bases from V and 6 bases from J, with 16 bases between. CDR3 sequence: CASGRGAAAGELFF. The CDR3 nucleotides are TGCGCCAGCGGCAGAGGAGCGGCGGCCGGGGAGCTGTTTTTT.

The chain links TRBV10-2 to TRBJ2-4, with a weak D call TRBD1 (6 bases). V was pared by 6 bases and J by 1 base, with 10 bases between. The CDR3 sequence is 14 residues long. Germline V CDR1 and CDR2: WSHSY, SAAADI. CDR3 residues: CASREQGAKNIQYF. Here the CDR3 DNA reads TGCGCCAGCAGGGAACAGGGTGCCAAAAACATTCAGTACTTC.

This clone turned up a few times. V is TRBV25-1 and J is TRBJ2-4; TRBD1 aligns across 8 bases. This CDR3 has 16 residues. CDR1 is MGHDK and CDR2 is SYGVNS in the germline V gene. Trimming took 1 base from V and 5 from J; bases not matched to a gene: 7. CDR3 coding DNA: TGTGCCAGCAGTGAATTTAAAGGACAGGGACAAAACATTCAGTACTTC. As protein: CASSEFKGQGQNIQYF.

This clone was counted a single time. The chain's CDR3 is CASSPETQRGYNEQFF. The CDR3 nucleotides are TGTGCCAGCAGTCCCGAGACTCAGCGGGGGTACAATGAGCAGTTCTTC. The chain carries TRBV28 and TRBJ2-1, with 8 positions matching TRBD2. CDR1 is MDHEN, CDR2 SYDVKM, per germline. The junction had 10 bases not matched to a gene; V was cut back by 5 bases and J by 4 bases. The CDR3 sequence is 16 residues long. Full variable domain (missing parts from reference TRBV28 and TRBJ2-1): DVKVTQSSRYLVKRTGEKVFLECVQDMDHENMFWYRQDPGLGLRLIYFSYDVKMKEKGDIPEGYSVSREKKERFSLILESASTNQTSMYLCASSPETQRGYNEQFFGPGTRLTVL.

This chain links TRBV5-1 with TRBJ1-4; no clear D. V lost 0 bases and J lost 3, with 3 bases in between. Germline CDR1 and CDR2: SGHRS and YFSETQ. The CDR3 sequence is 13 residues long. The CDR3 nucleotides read TGCGCCAGCAGCTTGGAGGCTAATGAAAAACTGTTTTTT. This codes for CASSLEANEKLFF.

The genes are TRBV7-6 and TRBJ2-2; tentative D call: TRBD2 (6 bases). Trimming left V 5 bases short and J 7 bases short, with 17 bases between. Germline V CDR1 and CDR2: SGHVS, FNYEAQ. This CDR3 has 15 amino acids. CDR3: CASSPQGGGYGELFF. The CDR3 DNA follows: TGTGCCAGCAGCCCCCAAGGCGGAGGGTACGGGGAGCTGTTTTTT.

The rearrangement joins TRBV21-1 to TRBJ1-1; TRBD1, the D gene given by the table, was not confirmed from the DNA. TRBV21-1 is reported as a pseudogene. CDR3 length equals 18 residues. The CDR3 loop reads CASSKARGQGAMNTEAFF. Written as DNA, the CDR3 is TGTGCCAGCAGCAAAGCGCGGGGACAGGGGGCGATGAACACTGAAGCTTTCTTT.

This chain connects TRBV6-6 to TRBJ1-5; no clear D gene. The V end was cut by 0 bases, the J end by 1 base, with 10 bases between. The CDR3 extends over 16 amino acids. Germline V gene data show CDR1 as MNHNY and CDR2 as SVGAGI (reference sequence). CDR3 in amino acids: CASSYSGRASNQPQHF. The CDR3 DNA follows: TGTGCCAGCAGTTACTCGGGGAGGGCCAGCAATCAGCCCCAGCATTTT.

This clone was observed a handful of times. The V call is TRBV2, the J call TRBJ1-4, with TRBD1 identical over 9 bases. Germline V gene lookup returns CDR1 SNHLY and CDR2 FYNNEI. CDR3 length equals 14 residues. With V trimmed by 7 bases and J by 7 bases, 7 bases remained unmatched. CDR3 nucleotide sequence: TGTGCCAGCACCCCGGGACAGGGTGGTGAAAAACTGTTTTTT. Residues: CASTPGQGGEKLFF.

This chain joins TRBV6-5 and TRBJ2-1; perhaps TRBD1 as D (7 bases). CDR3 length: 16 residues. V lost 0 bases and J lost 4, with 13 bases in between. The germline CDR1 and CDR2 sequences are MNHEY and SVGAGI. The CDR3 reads CASSYSLQGGYNEQFF. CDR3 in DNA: TGTGCCAGCAGTTACTCCCTCCAGGGGGGATACAATGAGCAGTTCTTC.

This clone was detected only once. The CDR3 bases are TGTGCCAGTAGTAGGGCAGTTAATCAGCCCCAGCATTTT. Translated: CASSRAVNQPQHF. V is TRBV19 and J is TRBJ1-5; D gene unclear. The CDR3 contains 13 residues. Trimming took off 4 bases at V and 4 bases at J, with 8 bases between the two ends. The germline CDR1 and CDR2 sequences are LNHDA and SQIVND (reference sequence).

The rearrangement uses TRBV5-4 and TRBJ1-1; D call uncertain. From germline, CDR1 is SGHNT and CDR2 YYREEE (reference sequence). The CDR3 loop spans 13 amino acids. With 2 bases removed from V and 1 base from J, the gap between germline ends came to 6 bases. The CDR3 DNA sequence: TGTGCCAGCAGCTTAGAATCGAACACTGAAGCTTTCTTT. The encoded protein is CASSLESNTEAFF.

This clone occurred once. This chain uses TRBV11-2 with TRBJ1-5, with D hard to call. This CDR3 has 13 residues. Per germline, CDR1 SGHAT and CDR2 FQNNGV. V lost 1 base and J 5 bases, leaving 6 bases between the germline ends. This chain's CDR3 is CASSLAEYQPQHF. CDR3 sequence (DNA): TGTGCCAGCAGCTTAGCGGAATATCAGCCCCAGCATTTT.

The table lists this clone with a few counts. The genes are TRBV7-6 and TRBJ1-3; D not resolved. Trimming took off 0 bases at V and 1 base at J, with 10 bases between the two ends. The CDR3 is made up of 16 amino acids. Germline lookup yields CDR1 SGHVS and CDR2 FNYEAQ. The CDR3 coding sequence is TGTGCCAGCAGCTTAGCCAGCGCCCGATCTGGAAACACCATATATTTT. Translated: CASSLASARSGNTIYF.

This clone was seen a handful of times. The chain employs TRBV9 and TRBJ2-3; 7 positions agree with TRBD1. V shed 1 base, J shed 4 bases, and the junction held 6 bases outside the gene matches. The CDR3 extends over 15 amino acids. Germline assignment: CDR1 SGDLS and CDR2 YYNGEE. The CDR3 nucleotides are TGTGCCAGCAGCGTAAAGGGGGCCTGGTCAGATACGCAGTATTTT. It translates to CASSVKGAWSDTQYF.